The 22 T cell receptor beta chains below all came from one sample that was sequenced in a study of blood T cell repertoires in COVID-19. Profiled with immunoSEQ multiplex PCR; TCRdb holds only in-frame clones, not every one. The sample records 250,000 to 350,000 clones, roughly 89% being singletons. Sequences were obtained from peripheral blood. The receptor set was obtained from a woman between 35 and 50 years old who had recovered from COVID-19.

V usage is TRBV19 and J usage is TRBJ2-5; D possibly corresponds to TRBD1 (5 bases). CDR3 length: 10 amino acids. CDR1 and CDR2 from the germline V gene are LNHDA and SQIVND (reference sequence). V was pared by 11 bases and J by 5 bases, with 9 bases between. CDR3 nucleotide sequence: TGTGCCGCAGGGCGGGAGACCCAGTACTTC. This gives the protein CAAGRETQYF.

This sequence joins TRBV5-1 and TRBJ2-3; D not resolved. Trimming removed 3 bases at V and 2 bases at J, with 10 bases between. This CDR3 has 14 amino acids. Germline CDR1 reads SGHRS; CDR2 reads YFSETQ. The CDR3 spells CASSSIPNTDTQYF. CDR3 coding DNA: TGCGCCAGCAGCTCTATCCCGAACACAGATACGCAGTATTTT.

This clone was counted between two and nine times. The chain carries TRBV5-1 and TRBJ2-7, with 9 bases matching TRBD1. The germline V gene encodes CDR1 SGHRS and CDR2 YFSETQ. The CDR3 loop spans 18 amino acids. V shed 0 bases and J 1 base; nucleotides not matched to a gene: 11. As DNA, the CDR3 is TGCGCCAGCAGCTTGGGGTGGGGACAGGGAAGGACGTCCTACGAGCAGTACTTC. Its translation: CASSLGWGQGRTSYEQYF.

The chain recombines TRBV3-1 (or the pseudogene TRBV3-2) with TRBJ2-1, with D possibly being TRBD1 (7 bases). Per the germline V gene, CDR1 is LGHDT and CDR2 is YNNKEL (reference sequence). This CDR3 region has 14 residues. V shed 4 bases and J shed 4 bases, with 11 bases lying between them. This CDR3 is CASSRQGGYNEQFF. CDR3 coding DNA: TGTGCCAGCAGCCGCCAGGGGGGTTACAATGAGCAGTTCTTC.

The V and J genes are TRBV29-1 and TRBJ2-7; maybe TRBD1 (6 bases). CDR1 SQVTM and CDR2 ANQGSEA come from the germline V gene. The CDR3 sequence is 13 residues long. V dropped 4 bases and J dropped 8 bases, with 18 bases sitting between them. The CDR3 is CSVGSGDLLQQYF. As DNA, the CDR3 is TGCAGCGTTGGGTCAGGGGATCTTTTACAGCAGTACTTC.

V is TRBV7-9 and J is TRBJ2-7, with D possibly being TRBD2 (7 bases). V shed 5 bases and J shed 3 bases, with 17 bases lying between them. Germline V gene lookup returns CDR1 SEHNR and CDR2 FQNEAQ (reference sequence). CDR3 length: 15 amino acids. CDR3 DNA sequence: TGTGCCAGCAGCCCCGGGGGGACAACCTACTACGAGCAGTACTTC. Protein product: CASSPGGTTYYEQYF.

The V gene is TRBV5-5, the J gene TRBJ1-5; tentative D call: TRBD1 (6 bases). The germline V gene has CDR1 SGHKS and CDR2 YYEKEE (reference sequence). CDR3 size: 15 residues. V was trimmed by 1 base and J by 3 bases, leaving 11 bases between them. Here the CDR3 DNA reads TGTGCCAGCAGCTTGCAGGGGCTTAACAATCAGCCCCAGCATTTT. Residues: CASSLQGLNNQPQHF.

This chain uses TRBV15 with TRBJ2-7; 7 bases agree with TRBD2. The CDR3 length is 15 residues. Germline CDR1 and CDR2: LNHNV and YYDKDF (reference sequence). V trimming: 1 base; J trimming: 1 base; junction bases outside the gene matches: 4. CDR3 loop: CATSRGGGSSYEQYF. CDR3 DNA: TGTGCCACCAGCAGAGGAGGCGGGAGTTCCTACGAGCAGTACTTC.

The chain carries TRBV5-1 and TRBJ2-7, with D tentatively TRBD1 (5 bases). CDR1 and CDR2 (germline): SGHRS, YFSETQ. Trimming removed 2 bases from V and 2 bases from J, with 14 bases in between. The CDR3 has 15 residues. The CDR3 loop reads CASSFGADHTYEQYF. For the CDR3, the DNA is TGCGCCAGCAGCTTTGGGGCAGATCATACCTACGAGCAGTACTTC.

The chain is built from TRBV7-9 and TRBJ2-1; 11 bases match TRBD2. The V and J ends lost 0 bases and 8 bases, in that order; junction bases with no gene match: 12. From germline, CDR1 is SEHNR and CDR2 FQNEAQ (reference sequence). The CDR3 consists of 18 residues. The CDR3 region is CASSLALTSGIEKDEQFF. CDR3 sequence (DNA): TGTGCCAGCAGCTTAGCGTTGACTAGCGGGATCGAGAAGGATGAGCAGTTCTTC.

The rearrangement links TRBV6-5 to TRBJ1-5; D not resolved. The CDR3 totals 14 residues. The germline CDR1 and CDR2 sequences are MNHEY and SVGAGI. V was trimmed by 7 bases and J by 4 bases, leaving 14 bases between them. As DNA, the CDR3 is TGTGCCAGCACCGAAATGCGGCAAAATCAGCCCCAGCATTTT. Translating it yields CASTEMRQNQPQHF.

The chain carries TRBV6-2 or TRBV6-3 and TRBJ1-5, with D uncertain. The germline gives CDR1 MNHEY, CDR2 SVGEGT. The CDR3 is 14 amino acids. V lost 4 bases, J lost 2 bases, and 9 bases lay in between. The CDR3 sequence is CASSSQVGNQPQHF. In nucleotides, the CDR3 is TGTGCCAGCAGTTCCCAGGTGGGCAATCAGCCCCAGCATTTT.

In DNA form, the CDR3 reads TGTGCCAGCAGTTCCGGAGGGAGCGTATTGAAAGCTTTCTTT. Translated: CASSSGGSVLKAFF. The gene calls are TRBV28 and TRBJ1-1; D unclear. Germline V CDR1 and CDR2: MDHEN, SYDVKM. The CDR3 sequence is 14 residues long. Trimming pared 4 bases from V and 9 bases from J, leaving 18 bases between.

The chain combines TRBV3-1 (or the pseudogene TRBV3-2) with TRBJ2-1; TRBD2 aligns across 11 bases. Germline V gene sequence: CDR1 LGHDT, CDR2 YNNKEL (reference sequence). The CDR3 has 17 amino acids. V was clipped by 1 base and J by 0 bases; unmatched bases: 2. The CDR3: CASSQGLAGSSYNEQFF. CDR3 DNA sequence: TGTGCCAGCAGCCAAGGACTAGCGGGGAGCTCCTACAATGAGCAGTTCTTC.

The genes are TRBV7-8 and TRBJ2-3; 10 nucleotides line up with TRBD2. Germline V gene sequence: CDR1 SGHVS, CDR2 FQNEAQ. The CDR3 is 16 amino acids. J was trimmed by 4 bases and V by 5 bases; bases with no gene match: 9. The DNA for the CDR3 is TGTGCCAGCAGCCCCTTGGCTAGCGGGAGTTCAGATACGCAGTATTTT. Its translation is CASSPLASGSSDTQYF.

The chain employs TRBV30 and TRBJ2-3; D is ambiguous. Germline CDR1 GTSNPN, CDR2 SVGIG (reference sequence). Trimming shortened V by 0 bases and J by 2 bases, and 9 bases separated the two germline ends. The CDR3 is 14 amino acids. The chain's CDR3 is CAWSVPYNTDTQYF. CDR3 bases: TGTGCCTGGAGTGTACCTTACAACACAGATACGCAGTATTTT.

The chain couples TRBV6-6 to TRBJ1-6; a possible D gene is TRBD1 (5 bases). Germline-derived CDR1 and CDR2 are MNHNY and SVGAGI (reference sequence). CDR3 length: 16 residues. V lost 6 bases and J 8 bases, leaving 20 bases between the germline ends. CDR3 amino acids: CASRDAQGKVDSPLHF. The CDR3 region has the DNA TGTGCCAGCAGGGACGCCCAGGGCAAGGTTGATTCACCCCTCCACTTT.

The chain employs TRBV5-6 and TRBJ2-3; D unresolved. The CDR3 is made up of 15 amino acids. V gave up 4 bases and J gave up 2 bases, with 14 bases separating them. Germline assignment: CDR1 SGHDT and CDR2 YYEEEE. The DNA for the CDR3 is TGTGCCAGCAGCCGTGCCAGCGACTTCACAGATACGCAGTATTTT. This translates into CASSRASDFTDTQYF.

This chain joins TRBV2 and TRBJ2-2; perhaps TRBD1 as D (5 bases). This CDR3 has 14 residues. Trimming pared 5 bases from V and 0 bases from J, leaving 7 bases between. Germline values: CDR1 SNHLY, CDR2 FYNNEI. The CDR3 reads CASSLTANTGELFF. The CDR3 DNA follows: TGTGCCAGCAGTCTGACAGCGAACACCGGGGAGCTGTTTTTT.

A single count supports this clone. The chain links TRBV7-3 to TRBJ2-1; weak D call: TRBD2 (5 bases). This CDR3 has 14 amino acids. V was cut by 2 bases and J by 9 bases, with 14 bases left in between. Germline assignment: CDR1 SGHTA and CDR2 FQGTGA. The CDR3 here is CASSLGLASGEQFF. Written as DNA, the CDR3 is TGTGCCAGCAGCTTAGGGCTAGCAAGCGGTGAGCAGTTCTTC.

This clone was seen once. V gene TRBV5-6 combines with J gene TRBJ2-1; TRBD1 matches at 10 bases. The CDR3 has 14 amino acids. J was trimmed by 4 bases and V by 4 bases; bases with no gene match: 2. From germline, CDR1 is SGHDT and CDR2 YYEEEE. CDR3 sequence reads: CASSEGQGYNEQFF. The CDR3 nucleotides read TGTGCCAGCAGCGAGGGACAGGGGTACAATGAGCAGTTCTTC.

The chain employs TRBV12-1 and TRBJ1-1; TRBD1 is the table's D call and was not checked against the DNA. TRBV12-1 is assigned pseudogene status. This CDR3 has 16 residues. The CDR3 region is CASSLDEDRSNTEAFF. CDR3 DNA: TGTGCCAGCAGCTTAGACGAAGACAGGTCTAACACTGAAGCTTTCTTT.